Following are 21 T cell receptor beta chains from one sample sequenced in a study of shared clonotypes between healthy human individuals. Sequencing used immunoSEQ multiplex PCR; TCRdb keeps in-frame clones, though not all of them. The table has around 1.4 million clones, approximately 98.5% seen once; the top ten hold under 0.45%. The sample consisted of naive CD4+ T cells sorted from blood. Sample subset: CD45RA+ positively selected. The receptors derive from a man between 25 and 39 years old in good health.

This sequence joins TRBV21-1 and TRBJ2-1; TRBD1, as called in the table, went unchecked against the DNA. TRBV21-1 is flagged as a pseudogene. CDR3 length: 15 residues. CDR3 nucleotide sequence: TGTGCCAGCAGTCCCCCGGACAGGGTTACGGATGAGCAGTTCTTC. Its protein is CASSPPDRVTDEQFF.

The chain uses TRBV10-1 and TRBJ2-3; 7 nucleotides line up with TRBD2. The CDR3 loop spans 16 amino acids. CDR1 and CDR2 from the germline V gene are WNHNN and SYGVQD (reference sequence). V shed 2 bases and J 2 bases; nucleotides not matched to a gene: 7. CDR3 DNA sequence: TGCGCCAGCAGTGAGACCGGGACTATATCCACAGATACGCAGTATTTT. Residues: CASSETGTISTDTQYF.

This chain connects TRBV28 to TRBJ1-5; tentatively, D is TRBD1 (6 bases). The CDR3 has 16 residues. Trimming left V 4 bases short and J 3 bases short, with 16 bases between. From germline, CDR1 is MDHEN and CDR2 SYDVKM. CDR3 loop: CASSSGGGENNQPQHF. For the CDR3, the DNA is TGTGCCAGCAGTTCTGGGGGGGGCGAGAACAATCAGCCCCAGCATTTT.

The CDR3 DNA sequence: TGCGCCAGCAGCACCGGACTAGCGGGTATCATCGGGGAGCTGTTTTTT. It yields the protein CASSTGLAGIIGELFF. The chain is built from TRBV5-1 and TRBJ2-2, with TRBD2 identical over 11 bases. Germline V CDR1 and CDR2: SGHRS, YFSETQ. The CDR3 contains 16 residues. Trimming cost V 4 bases and J 7 bases; bases outside gene matches: 9.

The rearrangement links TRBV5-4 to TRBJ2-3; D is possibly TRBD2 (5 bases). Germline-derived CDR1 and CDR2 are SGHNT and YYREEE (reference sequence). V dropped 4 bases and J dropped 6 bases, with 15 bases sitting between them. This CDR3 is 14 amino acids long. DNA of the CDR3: TGTGCCAGCAGCCTCCGACTAACTCCGGATACGCAGTATTTT. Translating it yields CASSLRLTPDTQYF.

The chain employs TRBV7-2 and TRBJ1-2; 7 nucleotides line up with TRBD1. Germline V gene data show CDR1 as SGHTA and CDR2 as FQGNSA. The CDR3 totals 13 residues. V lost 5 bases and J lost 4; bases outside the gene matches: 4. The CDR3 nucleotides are TGTGCCAGCAGCCCAGGGGGAAGCTATGGCTACACCTTC. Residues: CASSPGGSYGYTF.

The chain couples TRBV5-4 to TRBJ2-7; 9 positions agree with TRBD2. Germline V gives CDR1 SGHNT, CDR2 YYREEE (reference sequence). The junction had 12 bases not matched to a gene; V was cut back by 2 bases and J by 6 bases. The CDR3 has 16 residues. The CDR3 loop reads CASSLRAGGGGREQYF. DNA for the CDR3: TGTGCCAGCAGCTTACGAGCGGGAGGAGGAGGTCGCGAGCAGTACTTC.

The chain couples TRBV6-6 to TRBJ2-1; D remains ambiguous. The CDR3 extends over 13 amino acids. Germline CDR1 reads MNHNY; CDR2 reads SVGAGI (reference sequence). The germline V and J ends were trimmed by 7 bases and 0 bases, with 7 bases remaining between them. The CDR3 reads CASTPRSYNEQFF. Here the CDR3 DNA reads TGTGCCAGCACCCCCCGCTCCTACAATGAGCAGTTCTTC.

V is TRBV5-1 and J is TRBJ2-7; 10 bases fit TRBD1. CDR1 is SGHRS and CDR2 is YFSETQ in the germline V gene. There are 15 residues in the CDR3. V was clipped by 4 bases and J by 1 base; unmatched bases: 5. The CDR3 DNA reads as TGCGCCAGCAGCCCCGGGACAGGGGAATCCTACGAGCAGTACTTC. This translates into CASSPGTGESYEQYF.

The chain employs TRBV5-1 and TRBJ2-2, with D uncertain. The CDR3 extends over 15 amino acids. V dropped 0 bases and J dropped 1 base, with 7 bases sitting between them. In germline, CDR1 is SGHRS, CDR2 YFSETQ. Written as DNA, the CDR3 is TGCGCCAGCAGCTTGGGTTTCGTGAACACCGGGGAGCTGTTTTTT. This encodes CASSLGFVNTGELFF.

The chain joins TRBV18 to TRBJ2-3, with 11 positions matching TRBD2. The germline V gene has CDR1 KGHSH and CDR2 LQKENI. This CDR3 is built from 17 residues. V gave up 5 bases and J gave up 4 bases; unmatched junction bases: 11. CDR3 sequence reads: CASSTTSGTSGPDTQYF. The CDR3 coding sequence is TGTGCCAGCTCAACGACTTCCGGGACTAGCGGCCCAGATACGCAGTATTTT.

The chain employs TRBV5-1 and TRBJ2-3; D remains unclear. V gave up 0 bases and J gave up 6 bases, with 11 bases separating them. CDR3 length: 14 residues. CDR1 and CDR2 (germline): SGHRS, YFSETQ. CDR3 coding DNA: TGCGCCAGCAGCTTGGGATCGCTATCGGATACGCAGTATTTT. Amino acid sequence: CASSLGSLSDTQYF.

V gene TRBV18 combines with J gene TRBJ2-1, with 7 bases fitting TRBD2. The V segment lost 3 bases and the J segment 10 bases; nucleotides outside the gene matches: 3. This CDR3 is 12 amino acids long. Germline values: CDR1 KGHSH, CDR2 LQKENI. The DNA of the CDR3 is TGTGCCAGCTCACCGACGGGAGGCGAGCAGTTCTTC. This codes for CASSPTGGEQFF.

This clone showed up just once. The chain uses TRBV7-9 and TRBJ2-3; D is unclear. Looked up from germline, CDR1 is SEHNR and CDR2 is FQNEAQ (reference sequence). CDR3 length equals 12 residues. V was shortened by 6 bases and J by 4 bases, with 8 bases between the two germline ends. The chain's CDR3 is CASRSSADTQYF. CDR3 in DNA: TGTGCCAGCAGATCAAGCGCAGATACGCAGTATTTT.

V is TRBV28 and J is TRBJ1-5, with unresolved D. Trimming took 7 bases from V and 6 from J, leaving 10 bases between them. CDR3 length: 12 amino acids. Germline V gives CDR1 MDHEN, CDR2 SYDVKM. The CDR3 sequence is CASTMVGQPQHF. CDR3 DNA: TGTGCCAGCACGATGGTCGGTCAGCCCCAGCATTTT.

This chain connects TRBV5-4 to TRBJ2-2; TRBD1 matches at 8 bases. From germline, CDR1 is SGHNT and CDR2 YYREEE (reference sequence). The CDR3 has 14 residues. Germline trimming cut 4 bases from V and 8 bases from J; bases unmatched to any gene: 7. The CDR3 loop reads CASSTSGGPGELFF. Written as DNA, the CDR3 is TGTGCCAGCAGCACTTCAGGGGGCCCTGGGGAGCTGTTTTTT.

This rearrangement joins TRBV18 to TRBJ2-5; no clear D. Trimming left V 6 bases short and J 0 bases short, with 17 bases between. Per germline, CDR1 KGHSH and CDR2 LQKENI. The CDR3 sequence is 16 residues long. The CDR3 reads CASSPARGRYQETQYF. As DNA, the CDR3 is TGTGCCAGCTCGCCTGCTCGCGGCCGATACCAAGAGACCCAGTACTTC.

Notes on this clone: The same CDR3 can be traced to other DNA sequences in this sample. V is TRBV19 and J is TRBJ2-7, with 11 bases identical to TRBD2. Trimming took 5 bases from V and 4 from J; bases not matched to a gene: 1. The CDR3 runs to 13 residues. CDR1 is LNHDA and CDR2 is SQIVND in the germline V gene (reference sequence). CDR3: CASSRTSGYEQYF. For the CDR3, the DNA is TGTGCCAGTAGTCGGACTAGCGGGTACGAGCAGTACTTC.

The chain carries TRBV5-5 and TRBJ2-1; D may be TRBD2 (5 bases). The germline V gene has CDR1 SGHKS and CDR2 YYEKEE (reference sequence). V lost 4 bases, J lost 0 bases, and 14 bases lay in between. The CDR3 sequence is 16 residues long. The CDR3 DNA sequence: TGTGCCAGCAGCACTGGAGCGGTGAGCTCCTACAATGAGCAGTTCTTC. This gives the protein CASSTGAVSSYNEQFF.

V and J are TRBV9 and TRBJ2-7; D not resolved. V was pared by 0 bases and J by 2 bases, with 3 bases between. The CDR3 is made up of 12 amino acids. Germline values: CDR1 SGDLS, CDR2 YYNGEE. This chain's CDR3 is CASSVGAYEQYF. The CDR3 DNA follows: TGTGCCAGCAGCGTAGGGGCCTACGAGCAGTACTTC.

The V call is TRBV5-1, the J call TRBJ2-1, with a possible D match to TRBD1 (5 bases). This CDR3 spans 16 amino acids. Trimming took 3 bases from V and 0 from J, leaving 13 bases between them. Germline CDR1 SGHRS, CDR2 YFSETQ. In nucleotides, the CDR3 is TGCGCCAGCAGCTCGTTTGACAGTGTCTCCTACAATGAGCAGTTCTTC. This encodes CASSSFDSVSYNEQFF.